This passage covers 28 T cell receptor beta chains from one sample sequenced in a study of beta chain features in type 1 diabetes. Expressed TCRB transcripts were sequenced after all isolated RNA was converted to cDNA. The assay was immunoSEQ multiplex PCR, and TCRdb's table has in-frame clones only and misses some. Seen here are approximately 330,000 clones, roughly 9.6% observed once, and the top ten hold just over 0.015%. Sequencing used naive CD4+ T cells from blood. The origin of the receptors is a woman younger than 45 in good health.

Only a few counts were recorded for this clone. This chain joins TRBV29-1 and TRBJ2-5; 8 nucleotides agree with TRBD1. Trimming cost V 7 bases and J 2 bases; bases outside gene matches: 9. The CDR3 covers 14 residues. Germline V lookup: CDR1 SQVTM, CDR2 ANQGSEA. The CDR3 nucleotides read TGCAGCGCCGGACAGGGAGATGGGCAAGAGACCCAGTACTTC. Amino acid sequence: CSAGQGDGQETQYF.

In this sample, this clone turned up once. This chain links TRBV18 with TRBJ2-5; D ambiguous. The CDR3 is 14 residues long. The V gene lost 3 bases and the J gene lost 2 bases, with 10 bases spanning the gap. CDR1 is KGHSH and CDR2 is LQKENI in the germline V gene. CDR3 sequence (DNA): TGTGCCAGCTCACCGAGGTTCAGTCAAGAGACCCAGTACTTC. Its protein product is CASSPRFSQETQYF.

This clone was seen more than once but under ten times. The chain recombines TRBV7-3 with TRBJ2-1, with 7 nucleotides matching TRBD1. V was pared by 0 bases and J by 8 bases, with 7 bases of the junction left unmatched. Germline CDR1 is SGHTA and CDR2 is FQGTGA. CDR3 length: 15 residues. The CDR3 nucleotides are TGTGCCAGCAGCTTAACTAGGGCAGGGGGTGATGAGCAGTTCTTC. Translation gives CASSLTRAGGDEQFF.

V is TRBV29-1 and J is TRBJ2-3, with 12 bases matching TRBD2. Germline-derived CDR1 and CDR2 are SQVTM and ANQGSEA. The junction had 5 bases not matched to a gene; V was cut back by 7 bases and J by 3 bases. There are 14 residues in the CDR3. The CDR3 spells CSARTSGMTDTQYF. The CDR3, as DNA: TGCAGCGCTCGGACTAGCGGGATGACAGATACGCAGTATTTT.

This clone turned up a few times. The rearrangement joins TRBV14 to TRBJ2-1; 8 bases are a match to TRBD1. CDR1 SGHDN and CDR2 FVKESK come from the germline V gene. This CDR3 region has 15 residues. With 8 bases clipped from V and 5 bases from J, the junction kept 11 bases outside the gene matches. For the CDR3, the DNA is TGTGCCAGCGGACGGACAGGGCCCCTACACAATGAGCAGTTCTTC. This gives the protein CASGRTGPLHNEQFF. Full variable domain (outside the CDR3, taken from reference TRBV14 and TRBJ2-1): EAGVTQFPSHSVIEKGQTVTLRCDPISGHDNLYWYRRVMGKEIKFLLHFVKESKQDESGMPNNRFLAERTGGTYSTLKVQPAELEDSGVYFCASGRTGPLHNEQFFGPGTRLTVL.

This clone was counted between two and nine times. This sequence joins TRBV2 and TRBJ1-3; D may be TRBD1 (6 bases). The CDR3 loop spans 14 amino acids. Per the germline V gene, CDR1 is SNHLY and CDR2 is FYNNEI. The CDR3: CAAGADSSGNTIYF. The CDR3 DNA reads TGTGCAGCAGGGGCGGATAGCTCTGGAAACACCATATATTTT.

This chain links TRBV6-5 with TRBJ2-7; 8 nucleotides line up with TRBD1. Germline lookup yields CDR1 MNHEY and CDR2 SVGAGI. Trimming took 9 bases from V and 3 from J; bases not matched to a gene: 10. CDR3 length equals 14 residues. This chain's CDR3 is CASRTGTGFYEQYF. The CDR3 nucleotides read TGTGCCAGTAGGACCGGGACAGGCTTCTACGAGCAGTACTTC.

This clone was seen only a few times. The chain recombines TRBV29-1 with TRBJ1-1; TRBD1 aligns across 10 bases. The CDR3 loop spans 14 amino acids. J gave up 0 bases and V 6 bases, and 4 bases lay outside the gene matches. CDR1 and CDR2 (germline): SQVTM, ANQGSEA. Here the CDR3 DNA reads TGCAGCGTGACAGGGGGCTTGGTGAACACTGAAGCTTTCTTT. It yields the protein CSVTGGLVNTEAFF.

A few counts support this clone. The chain combines TRBV5-4 with TRBJ2-3, with TRBD2 matching 10 bases. Germline V gene sequence: CDR1 SGHNT, CDR2 YYREEE (reference sequence). The CDR3 has 15 amino acids. Losses at the gene ends were 4 bases for V and 1 base for J; bases not matched to a gene: 3. The CDR3, as DNA: TGTGCCAGCAGCGCGGGACTAGCGCGCACAGATACGCAGTATTTT. Protein product: CASSAGLARTDTQYF.

This clone was seen more than once but under ten times. The chain links TRBV6-5 to TRBJ2-3; TRBD2 matches 11 bases. The CDR3 is 16 residues long. Germline-derived CDR1 and CDR2 are MNHEY and SVGAGI. V lost 4 bases to trimming and J lost 6 bases; unmatched junction nucleotides: 9. The CDR3 coding sequence is TGTGCCAGCAGTTCCCTCGGCCGGACTAGCGGGGATACGCAGTATTTT. Its protein is CASSSLGRTSGDTQYF.

This clone was seen only a few times. The chain recombines TRBV2 with TRBJ1-5; a possible D gene is TRBD1 (5 bases). V was cut by 0 bases and J by 3 bases, with 15 bases left in between. This CDR3 contains 17 residues. Looked up from germline, CDR1 is SNHLY and CDR2 is FYNNEI. This CDR3 is CASSEAWTSKANQPQHF. As DNA, the CDR3 is TGTGCCAGCAGTGAAGCGTGGACATCCAAAGCCAATCAGCCCCAGCATTTT.

This clone has a handful of counts. V and J are TRBV18 and TRBJ2-5; unclear D gene. V gave up 3 bases and J gave up 5 bases, with 7 bases separating them. CDR3 length: 12 residues. CDR1 and CDR2 from the germline V gene are KGHSH and LQKENI. The DNA for the CDR3 is TGTGCCAGCTCACCCGGGTGGGAGACCCAGTACTTC. Amino acids: CASSPGWETQYF.

This clone turned up a few times. One junction end disagrees with the germline gene, perhaps due to a read error. The chain employs TRBV5-4 and TRBJ2-5, with TRBD2 matching over 8 bases. The CDR3 contains 14 residues. The germline V gene encodes CDR1 SGHNT and CDR2 YYREEE (reference sequence). Here the CDR3 DNA reads TGCGCCAGCAGCCAAGGACTAGCCCAAGAGACCCAGTACTTC. Its translation: CASSQGLAQETQYF.

This clone was seen a few times. The chain carries TRBV29-1 and TRBJ2-1; 13 bases are shared with TRBD2. Germline V CDR1 and CDR2: SQVTM, ANQGSEA. The ends lost 7 bases at V and 9 bases at J; junction bases unmatched: 9. The CDR3 has 14 residues. The CDR3 region is CSAPGLAGVSEQFF. The CDR3 DNA follows: TGCAGCGCCCCAGGACTAGCGGGAGTCAGTGAGCAGTTCTTC.

This clone was picked up a small number of times. CDR3 residues: CASSLGAPAFF. In nucleotides, the CDR3 is TGTGCCAGCAGTTTAGGAGCCCCGGCTTTCTTT. The chain uses TRBV28 and TRBJ1-1; D is uncertain. V was pared by 2 bases and J by 11 bases, with 9 bases between. CDR3 length equals 11 residues. Germline values: CDR1 MDHEN, CDR2 SYDVKM.

This clone came up a few times. The rearrangement links TRBV9 to TRBJ2-4; weak D call: TRBD1 (6 bases). Germline CDR1 SGDLS, CDR2 YYNGEE. With 3 bases removed from V and 0 bases from J, the gap between germline ends came to 13 bases. CDR3 size: 16 residues. The chain's CDR3 is CASSADRSLAKNIQYF. CDR3 nucleotide sequence: TGTGCCAGCAGCGCCGACAGGAGCCTAGCCAAAAACATTCAGTACTTC.

The CDR3 region is CASSPDREGQPQHF. DNA of the CDR3: TGTGCCAGCAGCCCGGACAGGGAGGGTCAGCCCCAGCATTTT. This sequence joins TRBV27 and TRBJ1-5; 8 positions agree with TRBD1. The CDR3 consists of 14 residues. Trimming removed 6 bases from V and 6 bases from J; junction bases left unmatched: 7. From germline, CDR1 is MNHEY and CDR2 SMNVEV (reference sequence).

The rearrangement uses TRBV30 and TRBJ1-1; D ambiguous. The CDR3 is 11 residues long. The V gene lost 4 bases and the J gene lost 8 bases, with 11 bases spanning the gap. CDR1 and CDR2 (germline): GTSNPN, SVGIG (reference sequence). The CDR3: CAWTIYEEAFF. The DNA of the CDR3 is TGTGCCTGGACCATCTATGAAGAAGCTTTCTTT. Drawing the rest from reference TRBV30 and TRBJ1-1, the complete variable domain is SQTIHQWPATLVQPVGSPLSLECTVEGTSNPNLYWYRQAAGRGLQLLFYSVGIGQISSEVPQNLSASRPQDRQFILSSKKLLLSDSGFYLCAWTIYEEAFFGQGTRLTVV.

The chain couples TRBV7-2 to TRBJ1-2; D call uncertain. Per the germline V gene, CDR1 is SGHTA and CDR2 is FQGNSA. Trimming shortened V by 7 bases and J by 8 bases, and 17 bases separated the two germline ends. This CDR3 is 13 amino acids long. This CDR3 reads CASTLTPEGGYTF. CDR3 bases: TGTGCCAGCACCTTGACACCTGAGGGAGGCTACACCTTC.

The chain employs TRBV30 and TRBJ1-5; D is uncertain. Germline V gene lookup returns CDR1 GTSNPN and CDR2 SVGIG (reference sequence). The CDR3 is 18 residues long. V was clipped by 0 bases and J by 0 bases, with 18 bases between them. The CDR3 region is CAWSVSLFMENSNQPQHF. The CDR3 DNA sequence: TGTGCCTGGAGTGTAAGTCTATTCATGGAGAATAGCAATCAGCCCCAGCATTTT.

Points on this clone: Other DNA sequences in this specimen translate into the identical CDR3. V and J are TRBV30 and TRBJ2-7; D gene ambiguous. Germline values: CDR1 GTSNPN, CDR2 SVGIG (reference sequence). Trimming removed 4 bases at V and 0 bases at J, with 4 bases between. The CDR3 is made up of 11 amino acids. The CDR3 protein is CAWTGSYEQYF. DNA for the CDR3: TGTGCCTGGACAGGCTCCTACGAGCAGTACTTC.

This clone occurred once. The CDR3 DNA reads as TGCAGCGTCGAACCCGAGGACAGGGCCTATGGCTACACCTTC. Translating gives CSVEPEDRAYGYTF. The chain links TRBV29-1 to TRBJ1-2; 8 bases fit TRBD1. Germline CDR1 is SQVTM and CDR2 is ANQGSEA. This CDR3 has 14 amino acids. Trimming removed 6 bases from V and 4 bases from J; junction bases left unmatched: 10.

J is TRBJ2-7 and V is TRBV30; weak D call: TRBD1 (6 bases). The ends were cut back, 0 bases at V and 4 bases at J, with 13 bases in the middle. This CDR3 contains 14 residues. Looked up from germline, CDR1 is GTSNPN and CDR2 is SVGIG (reference sequence). This CDR3 reads CAWSVAGAGYEQYF. CDR3 nucleotide sequence: TGTGCCTGGAGTGTAGCAGGGGCGGGTTACGAGCAGTACTTC.

This clone was seen more than once but under ten times. The rearrangement uses TRBV10-3 and TRBJ1-1; TRBD1 might be the D (5 bases). The CDR3 totals 14 residues. Germline CDR1 is ENHRY and CDR2 is SYGVKD. The V gene lost 7 bases and the J gene lost 4 bases, with 16 bases spanning the gap. Here the CDR3 reads CAITPSREGTEAFF. The CDR3 coding sequence is TGTGCCATCACCCCGAGCAGGGAGGGCACTGAAGCTTTCTTT.

V and J are TRBV28 and TRBJ2-7; D perhaps matches TRBD2 (6 bases). The CDR3 covers 13 residues. Germline CDR1 is MDHEN and CDR2 is SYDVKM. Trimming took off 3 bases at V and 9 bases at J, with 15 bases between the two ends. The DNA of the CDR3 is TGTGCCAGCAGTTTGGAGGGGACCCCTTGGCAGTACTTC. Encoded protein: CASSLEGTPWQYF.

The chain links TRBV18 to TRBJ1-5; the D is unclear. This CDR3 is built from 14 residues. V lost 3 bases and J 4 bases, leaving 10 bases between the germline ends. The germline gives CDR1 KGHSH, CDR2 LQKENI. The chain's CDR3 is CASSPGLQNQPQHF. The CDR3 region has the DNA TGTGCCAGCTCACCCGGACTGCAAAATCAGCCCCAGCATTTT.

A few counts support this clone. The J gene is TRBJ1-4, the V gene TRBV11-2; 10 bases are a match to TRBD1. V dropped 3 bases and J dropped 5; count of bases not matched to a gene: 0. The CDR3 contains 14 residues. Germline V gene data show CDR1 as SGHAT and CDR2 as FQNNGV. The CDR3 sequence is CASSLGQGNEKLFF. The CDR3 DNA follows: TGTGCCAGCAGCTTGGGACAGGGGAATGAAAAACTGTTTTTT. The variable domain in full, completed from reference TRBV11-2 and TRBJ1-4, reads EAGVAQSPRYKIIEKRQSVAFWCNPISGHATLYWYQQILGQGPKLLIQFQNNGVVDDSQLPKDRFSAERLKGVDSTLKIQPAKLEDSAVYLCASSLGQGNEKLFFGSGTQLSVL.

The chain uses TRBV18 and TRBJ1-1, with D possibly being TRBD1 (6 bases). CDR1 KGHSH and CDR2 LQKENI come from the germline V gene. This CDR3 is 12 amino acids long. Trimming took 2 bases from V and 10 from J, leaving 11 bases between them. CDR3 nucleotides: TGTGCCAGCTCACCAACGGACAGCGCAGCTTTCTTT. Protein: CASSPTDSAAFF.